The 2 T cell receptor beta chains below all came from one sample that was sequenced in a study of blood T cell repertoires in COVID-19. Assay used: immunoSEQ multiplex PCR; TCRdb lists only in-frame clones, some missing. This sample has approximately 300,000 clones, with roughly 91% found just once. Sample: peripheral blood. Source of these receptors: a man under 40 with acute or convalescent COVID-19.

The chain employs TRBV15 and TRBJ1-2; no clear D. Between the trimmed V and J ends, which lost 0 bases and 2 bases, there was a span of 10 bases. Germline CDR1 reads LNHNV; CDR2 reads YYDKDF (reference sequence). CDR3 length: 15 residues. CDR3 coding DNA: TGTGCCACCAGCAGAGATCACAGATTCAACTATGGCTACACCTTC. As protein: CATSRDHRFNYGYTF.

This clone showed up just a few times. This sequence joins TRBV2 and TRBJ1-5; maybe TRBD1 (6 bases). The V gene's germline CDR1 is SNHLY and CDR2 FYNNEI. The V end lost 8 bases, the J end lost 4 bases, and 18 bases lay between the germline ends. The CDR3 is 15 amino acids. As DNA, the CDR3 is TGTGCCAGCGGCTTCCTCGGGGGGCCAAATCAGCCCCAGCATTTT. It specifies CASGFLGGPNQPQHF.